This record covers a single T cell receptor (beta chain). What it recognizes is unknown. The entry originates in a study of T cell repertoires in cytomegalovirus infection. The overall study: Through public TCR beta signatures, both CMV infection and matching HLA type were indicated. Regarding the study as a whole: The ex vivo response was dominated by HLA-C-restricted CMV-specific TCR beta clonotypes. Carriers of CMV plus the relevant HLA were identified by cumulative public TCR beta family frequency.

Germline V CDR1 and CDR2: SQVTM, ANQGSEA. The CDR3 totals 15 residues. Deletions cut 4 bases from V and 0 bases from J, with 14 bases between. TCRdb re-called the reads with MiXCR, one entry per CDR3 protein. The table records 450,000 to 600,000 distinct CDR3 sequences, roughly 10% of them present only once. Specimen: PBMCs. This chain links TRBV29-1 with TRBJ2-3, with D perhaps assigned TRBD1 or TRBD2 (5 bases each). The clonotype comes from a human donor in good health (CMV status not recorded). Some clones in this sample may be carry-over from other donors' samples. CDR3 protein: CSVAERGVSTDTQYF. The DNA of the CDR3 is TGCAGCGTTGCGGAAAGGGGAGTAAGCACAGATACGCAGTATTTT.